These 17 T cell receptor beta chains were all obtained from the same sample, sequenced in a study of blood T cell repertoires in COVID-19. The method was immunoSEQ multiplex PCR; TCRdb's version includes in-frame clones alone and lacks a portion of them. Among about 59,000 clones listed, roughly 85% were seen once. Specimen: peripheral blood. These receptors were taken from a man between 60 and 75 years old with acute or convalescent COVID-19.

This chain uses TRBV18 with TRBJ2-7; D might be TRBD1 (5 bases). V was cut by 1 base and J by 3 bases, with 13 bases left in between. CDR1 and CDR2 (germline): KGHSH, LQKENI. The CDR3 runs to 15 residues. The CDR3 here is CASSPRTSQLYEQYF. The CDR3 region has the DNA TGTGCCAGCTCACCACGGACATCCCAGCTCTACGAGCAGTACTTC.

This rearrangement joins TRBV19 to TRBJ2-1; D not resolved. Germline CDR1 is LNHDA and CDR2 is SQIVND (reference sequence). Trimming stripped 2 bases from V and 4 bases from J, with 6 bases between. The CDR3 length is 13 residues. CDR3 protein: CASSIWSYNEQFF. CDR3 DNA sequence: TGTGCCAGTAGTATATGGAGTTACAATGAGCAGTTCTTC.

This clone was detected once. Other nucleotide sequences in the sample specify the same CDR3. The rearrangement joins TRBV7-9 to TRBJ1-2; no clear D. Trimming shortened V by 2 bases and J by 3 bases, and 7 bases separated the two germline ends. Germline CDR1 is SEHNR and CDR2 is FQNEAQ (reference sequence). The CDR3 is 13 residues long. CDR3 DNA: TGTGCCAGCAGCTTATCCTCGGACTATGGCTACACCTTC. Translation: CASSLSSDYGYTF.

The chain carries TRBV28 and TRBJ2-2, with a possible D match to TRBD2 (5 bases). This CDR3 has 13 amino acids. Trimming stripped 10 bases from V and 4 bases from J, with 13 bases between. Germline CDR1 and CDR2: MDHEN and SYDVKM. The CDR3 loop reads CATGKGITGELFF. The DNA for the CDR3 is TGTGCCACCGGGAAGGGTATCACCGGGGAGCTGTTTTTT.

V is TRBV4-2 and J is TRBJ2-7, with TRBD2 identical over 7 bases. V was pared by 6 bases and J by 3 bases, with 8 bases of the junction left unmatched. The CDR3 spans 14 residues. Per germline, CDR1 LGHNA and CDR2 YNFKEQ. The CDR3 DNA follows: TGTGCCAGCAGTCGACGGGGGGTTAACTACGAGCAGTACTTC. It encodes CASSRRGVNYEQYF.

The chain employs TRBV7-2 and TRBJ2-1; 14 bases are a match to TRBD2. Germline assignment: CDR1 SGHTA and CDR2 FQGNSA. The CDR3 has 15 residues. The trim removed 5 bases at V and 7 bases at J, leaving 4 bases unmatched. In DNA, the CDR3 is TGTGCCAGCAGCGGGGGACTAGCGGGAGTTAATGAGCAGTTCTTC. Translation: CASSGGLAGVNEQFF. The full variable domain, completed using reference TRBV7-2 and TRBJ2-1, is GAGVSQSPSNKVTEKGKDVELRCDPISGHTALYWYRQSLGQGLEFLIYFQGNSAPDKSGLPSDRFSAERTGGSVSTLTIQRTQQEDSAVYLCASSGGLAGVNEQFFGPGTRLTVL.

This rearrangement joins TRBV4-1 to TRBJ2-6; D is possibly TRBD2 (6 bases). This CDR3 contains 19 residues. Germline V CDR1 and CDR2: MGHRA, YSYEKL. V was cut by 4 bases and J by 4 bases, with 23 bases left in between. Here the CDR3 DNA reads TGCGCCAGCAGCCTTGCCTCCGGGACTTTAACGCGCGGGGCCAACGTCCTGACTTTC. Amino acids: CASSLASGTLTRGANVLTF.

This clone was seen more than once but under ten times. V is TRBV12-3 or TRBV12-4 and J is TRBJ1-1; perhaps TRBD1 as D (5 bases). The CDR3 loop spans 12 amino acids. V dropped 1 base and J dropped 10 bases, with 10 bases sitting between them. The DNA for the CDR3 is TGTGCCAGCAGTTTAGTAGGTCAGGGAGCTTTCTTT. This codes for CASSLVGQGAFF.

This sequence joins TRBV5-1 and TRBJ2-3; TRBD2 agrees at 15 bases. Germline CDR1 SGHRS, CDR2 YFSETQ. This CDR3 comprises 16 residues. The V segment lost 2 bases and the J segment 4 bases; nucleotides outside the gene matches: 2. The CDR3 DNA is TGCGCCAGCAGCTTAGGGACTAGCGGGAGGTCAGATACGCAGTATTTT. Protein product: CASSLGTSGRSDTQYF.

CDR3 residues: CASSFSGGGEKLFF. The CDR3, as DNA: TGTGCCAGCAGCTTTAGTGGCGGGGGTGAAAAACTGTTTTTT. J is TRBJ1-4 and V is TRBV7-9, with D possibly matching TRBD1 (5 bases). Germline assignment: CDR1 SEHNR and CDR2 FQNEAQ (reference sequence). Trimming shortened V by 3 bases and J by 7 bases, and 12 bases separated the two germline ends. The CDR3 consists of 14 residues.

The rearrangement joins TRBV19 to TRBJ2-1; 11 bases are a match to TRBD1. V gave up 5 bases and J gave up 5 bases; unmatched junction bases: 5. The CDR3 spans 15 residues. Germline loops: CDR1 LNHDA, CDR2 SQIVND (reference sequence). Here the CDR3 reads CASSSGTGGNNEQFF. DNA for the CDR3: TGTGCCAGTAGTTCCGGGACAGGGGGAAACAATGAGCAGTTCTTC. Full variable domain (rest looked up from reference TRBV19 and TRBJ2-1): DGGITQSPKYLFRKEGQNVTLSCEQNLNHDAMYWYRQDPGQGLRLIYYSQIVNDFQKGDIAEGYSVSREKKESFPLTVTSAQKNPTAFYLCASSSGTGGNNEQFFGPGTRLTVL.

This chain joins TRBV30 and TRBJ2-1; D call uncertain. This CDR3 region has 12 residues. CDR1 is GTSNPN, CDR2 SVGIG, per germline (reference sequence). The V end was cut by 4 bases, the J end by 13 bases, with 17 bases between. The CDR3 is CAWNKNSLPQFF. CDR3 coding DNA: TGTGCCTGGAATAAGAACAGCCTACCCCAGTTCTTC.

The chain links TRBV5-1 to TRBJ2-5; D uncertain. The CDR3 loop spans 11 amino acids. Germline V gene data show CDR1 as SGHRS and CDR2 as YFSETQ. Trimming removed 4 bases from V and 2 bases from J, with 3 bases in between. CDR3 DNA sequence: TGCGCCAGCAGCACTCAAGAGACCCAGTACTTC. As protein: CASSTQETQYF.

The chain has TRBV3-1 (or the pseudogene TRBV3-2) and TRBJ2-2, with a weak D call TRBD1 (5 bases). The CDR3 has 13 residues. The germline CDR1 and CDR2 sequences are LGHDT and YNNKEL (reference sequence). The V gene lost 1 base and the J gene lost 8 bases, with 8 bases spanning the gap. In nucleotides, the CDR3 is TGTGCCAGCAGCCAAGTAGGGGCTGGGGAGCTGTTTTTT. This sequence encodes CASSQVGAGELFF.

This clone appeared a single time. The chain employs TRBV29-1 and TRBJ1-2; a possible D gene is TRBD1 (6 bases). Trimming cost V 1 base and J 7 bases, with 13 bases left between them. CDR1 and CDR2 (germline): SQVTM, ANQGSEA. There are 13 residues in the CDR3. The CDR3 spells CSVEVGGAGGYTF. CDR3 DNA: TGCAGCGTTGAAGTTGGGGGGGCCGGTGGCTACACCTTC.

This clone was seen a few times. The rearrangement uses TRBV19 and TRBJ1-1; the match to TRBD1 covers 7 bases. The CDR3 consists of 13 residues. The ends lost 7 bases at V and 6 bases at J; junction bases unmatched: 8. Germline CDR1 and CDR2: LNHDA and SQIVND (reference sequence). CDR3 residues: CASKIQGMPEAFF. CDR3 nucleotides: TGTGCCAGTAAAATACAGGGGATGCCTGAAGCTTTCTTT. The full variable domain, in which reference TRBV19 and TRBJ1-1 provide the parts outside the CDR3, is DGGITQSPKYLFRKEGQNVTLSCEQNLNHDAMYWYRQDPGQGLRLIYYSQIVNDFQKGDIAEGYSVSREKKESFPLTVTSAQKNPTAFYLCASKIQGMPEAFFGQGTRLTVV.

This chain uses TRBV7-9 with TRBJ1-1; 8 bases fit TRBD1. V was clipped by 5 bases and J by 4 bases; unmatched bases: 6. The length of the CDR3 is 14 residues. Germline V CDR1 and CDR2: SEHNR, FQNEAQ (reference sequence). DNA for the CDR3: TGTGCCAGCAGCACCGGACAGGGTAGCACTGAAGCTTTCTTT. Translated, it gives CASSTGQGSTEAFF.